This T cell receptor (beta chain) came from a study of blood T cells in healthy people across ages. Combining a sample-barcoded 5' primer with a J-beta primer mix, a second PCR ran for roughly 6 to 12 cycles. MiXCR, run by TCRdb on the 5' RACE reads, gives a single entry per CDR3 protein. The sample lists around 800,000 distinct CDR3 sequences, more than 25% occurring once. The sample holds a few counts of this clonotype. Its antigen is still unknown. The CDR3 covers 15 residues. V dropped 4 bases and J dropped 2; count of bases not matched to a gene: 6. Germline V gene sequence: CDR1 SGHRS, CDR2 YFSETQ. Isolated PBMCs totaled at least 6 million in each sample. Study outcomes and limitations: More naive CD4+ cells and higher diversity were found in long-lived than in aged donors.

These data also formed part of another study, on T cells of mothers and their children. That investigation notes: The donors comprised about six children and their three healthy Caucasian mothers. Sample barcodes plus 2-4 random nucleotides came from the M1S primer.

The sequenced sample consisted of blood. The sequence was collected from a boy younger than 18 in good health. This chain joins TRBV5-1 and TRBJ2-5; 9 positions agree with TRBD1. The CDR3 region has the DNA TGCGCCAGCAGCCCCTACGGGACAGGGCAAGAGACCCAGTACTTC. Translation gives CASSPYGTGQETQYF.